This is a list of T cell receptor beta chains from one sample in a study of OX40 agonist ivuxolimab in advanced cancers. Profiling relied on immunoSEQ multiplex PCR, and the TCRdb table lists in-frame clones only, not all of them. Among 70,000 or so clones, over 75% were seen once, and the ten largest hold around 0.92%. Source: CD4+ or CD8+ T cells sorted from blood, taken in a trial of the OX40 agonist ivuxolimab. These receptors were obtained from an adult with an advanced solid tumor such as melanoma, head and neck, liver or kidney cancer. Both conserved end residues are part of each CDR3. Fields, in order: V gene, D gene, J gene, clone size, CDR3 DNA, CDR3 protein. The D gene is left open where the match is weak. Size values are once, few and many counts, or a class for expanded clones, and some rows have none.

TRBV19	NA	TRBJ2-4	few	TGTGCCAGTAGCCCCAGCGCGACACGCCTAGCCAAAAACATTCAGTACTTC	CASSPSATRLAKNIQYF
TRBV14	NA	TRBJ2-3	NA	TGTGCCAGCAGCACTCAGAGGTGGTCCGATACGCAGTATTTT	CASSTQRWSDTQYF
TRBV10-3	NA	TRBJ1-1	NA	TGTGCCATCAGTTTAAGACGGCGGGACACTGAAGCTTTCTTT	CAISLRRRDTEAFF
TRBV10-1	NA	TRBJ1-2	NA	TGCGCCAGGGGCACGGGGCAAGGTGGCTACACCTTC	CARGTGQGGYTF
TRBV9	TRBD2	TRBJ2-2	NA	TGTGCCAGCAGCCCGAGACTAGCGGGGGGGCTGGGGACCGGGGAGCTGTTTTTT	CASSPRLAGGLGTGELFF
TRBV29-1	NA	TRBJ1-3	NA	TGCAGCGTTGAAACGGGGGGCGTGGGAAACACCATATATTTT	CSVETGGVGNTIYF
TRBV7-8	NA	TRBJ1-2	NA	TGTGCCAGCAGCTTAGCAGACAAAGGCTATGGCTACACCTTC	CASSLADKGYGYTF
TRBV5-5	NA	TRBJ2-7	once	TGTGCCAGCAGAAAAGACGGACTCGACTCCTACGAGCAGTACTTC	CASRKDGLDSYEQYF
TRBV11-1	TRBD2	TRBJ2-7	NA	TGTGCCAGCAGCACAGGGCGGGGGGCCCCCCTAGAGCAGTACTTC	CASSTGRGAPLEQYF
TRBV7-9	NA	TRBJ2-5	NA	TGTGCCAGCAGCTCACAGGGTTGGGAGACCCAGTACTTC	CASSSQGWETQYF
TRBV10-2	NA	TRBJ2-2	NA	TGCGCCAGCAGCCCGAGCTGGACCGGGGAGCTGTTTTTT	CASSPSWTGELFF
TRBV27	TRBD1	TRBJ1-2	NA	TGTGCCAGCCTGGGACAGGGGAACTATGGCTACACCTTC	CASLGQGNYGYTF
TRBV4-2	NA	TRBJ1-2	NA	TGTGCCAGCAGCCAAGATCAGGCAGGGTATAACTATGGCTACACCTTC	CASSQDQAGYNYGYTF
TRBV18	NA	TRBJ1-1	NA	TGTGCCAGCTCATCAAACGGGGACCAAGAAGCTTTCTTT	CASSSNGDQEAFF
TRBV10-3	NA	TRBJ2-2	NA	TGTGCCATCAGGCGGGGGCCGTCCGGGGAGCTGTTTTTT	CAIRRGPSGELFF
TRBV11-1	NA	TRBJ2-4	NA	TGTGCCAGCAGCTTCGGGGGAGTAAAAAACATTCAGTACTTC	CASSFGGVKNIQYF
TRBV11-2	NA	TRBJ1-1	NA	TGTGCCAGCAGCTTAGACCTGCCCCAAGCTTTCTTT	CASSLDLPQAFF
TRBV5-4	NA	TRBJ2-3	NA	TGTGCCAGCAGCTTGAGCCTAGTCACAGATACGCAGTATTTT	CASSLSLVTDTQYF
TRBV5-3	NA	TRBJ1-2	once	TGTGCCAGAAGCCCGACGGGGATGGCGTTCTGGGGCTACACCTTC	CARSPTGMAFWGYTF
TRBV30	NA	TRBJ2-5	NA	TGTGCCTGGAAGCCGGGGCCCCAACGGACCCAGTACTTC	CAWKPGPQRTQYF
TRBV30	NA	TRBJ1-2	NA	TGTGCCTGGGCGGTCGGGGGGGGCTACACCTTC	CAWAVGGGYTF
TRBV15	TRBD1	TRBJ2-7	NA	TGTGCCACCAGCAGAGAACAGGGGTCCTACGAGCAGTACTTC	CATSREQGSYEQYF
TRBV21-1	NA	TRBJ2-5	NA	TGTGCCAGCAGCAAAGGTGGACCCTGGGTGGGCGAGACCCAGTACTTC	CASSKGGPWVGETQYF
TRBV7-2	TRBD1	TRBJ1-2	NA	TGTGCCAGCAGCTTACAGGGGGTGGTCTATGGCTACACCTTC	CASSLQGVVYGYTF
TRBV14	TRBD1	TRBJ1-6	once	TGTGCCAGCAGCCAAGATCGGGGACAGAAAAATTCACCCCTCCACTTT	CASSQDRGQKNSPLHF
TRBV2	NA	TRBJ1-1	NA	TGTGCCAGCAGTGTCTCGAACACTGAAGCTTTCTTT	CASSVSNTEAFF
TRBV6-6	NA	TRBJ2-5	once	TGTGCCAGCAGTTACTCGATTTCCGAGACCCAGTACTTC	CASSYSISETQYF
TRBV7-9	TRBD1	TRBJ1-2	NA	TGTGCCAGCAGCCTAGCCTGGGACAGAGAGTATGGCTACACCTTC	CASSLAWDREYGYTF
TRBV18	NA	TRBJ2-2	NA	TGTGCCAGCTCACCCAACAGGGTGGGCGGGGAGCTGTTTTTT	CASSPNRVGGELFF
TRBV2	NA	TRBJ1-4	NA	TGTGCCAGCAGTCTTTACCGGGCGGCTAATGAAAAACTGTTTTTT	CASSLYRAANEKLFF
TRBV9	NA	TRBJ2-3	NA	TGTGCCAGCAGCGTAGCCCTCCGCACAGATACGCAGTATTTT	CASSVALRTDTQYF
TRBV12-5	NA	TRBJ2-1	NA	TGTGCTAGTGGTTTGATCCAGGGGACCTACAATGAGCAGTTCTTC	CASGLIQGTYNEQFF
TRBV27	TRBD1	TRBJ2-7	NA	TGTGCCAGCAGTTTCCAGACAGGGTGGGAGCAGTACTTC	CASSFQTGWEQYF
TRBV6-5	NA	TRBJ2-3	NA	TGTGCCAGCAGTTACTCCGGGGAGACAGATACGCAGTATTTT	CASSYSGETDTQYF
TRBV9	NA	TRBJ1-5	NA	TGTGCCAGCAGCGAGATGGATAGCAATCAGCCCCAGCATTTT	CASSEMDSNQPQHF
TRBV5-6	NA	TRBJ2-7	NA	TGTGCCAGCAGCTTGGGCAGGGGACTCGAGCAGTACTTC	CASSLGRGLEQYF
TRBV4-2	TRBD2	TRBJ2-7	NA	TGTGCCAGCAGCCACCCCGGGGGGAAGACTAGCCAATCCTACGAGCAGTACTTC	CASSHPGGKTSQSYEQYF
TRBV19	TRBD1	TRBJ2-7	NA	TGTGCCAGTAGTATTGGACAGGGGGGGTCCTACGAGCAGTACTTC	CASSIGQGGSYEQYF
TRBV18	NA	TRBJ1-1	NA	TGTGCCAGCTCACCACTGCCAGCGAACACTGAAGCTTTCTTT	CASSPLPANTEAFF
TRBV7-9	NA	TRBJ1-1	few	TGTGCCAGCAGCTCCCTGAGTCAGACTGAAGCTTTCTTT	CASSSLSQTEAFF
TRBV4-1	NA	TRBJ2-3	NA	TGCGCCAGCAGCCAAGTCCGGGTGGAGGCAGATACGCAGTATTTT	CASSQVRVEADTQYF